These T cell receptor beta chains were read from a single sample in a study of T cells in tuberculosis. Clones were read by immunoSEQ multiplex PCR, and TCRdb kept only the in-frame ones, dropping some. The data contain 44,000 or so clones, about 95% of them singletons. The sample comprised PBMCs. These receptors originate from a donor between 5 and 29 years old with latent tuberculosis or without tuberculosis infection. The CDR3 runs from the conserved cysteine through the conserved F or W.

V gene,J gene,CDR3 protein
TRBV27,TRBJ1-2,CASSPRYRIDGYTF
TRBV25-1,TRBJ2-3,CASSPPGLAGDADTQYF
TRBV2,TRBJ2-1,CASSEEGATYNEQFF
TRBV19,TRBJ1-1,CASSIRNRLNTEAFF
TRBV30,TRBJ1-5,CAWSVGAGPVGNQPQHF
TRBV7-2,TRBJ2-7,CASSRGLTSGLTYEQYF
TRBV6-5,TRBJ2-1,CASSFGDLQGEQFF
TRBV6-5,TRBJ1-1,CASSYGYRVNTEAFF
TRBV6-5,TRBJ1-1,CASSYNTLGQNTEAFF
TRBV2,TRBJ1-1,CARGQGNTEAFF
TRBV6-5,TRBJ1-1,CASSRGRSNTEAFF
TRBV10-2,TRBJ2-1,CATAGSGSINEQFF
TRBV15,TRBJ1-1,CATSRDYEGGTEAFF
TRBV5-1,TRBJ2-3,CASSPLSAGTSGSLRPDTQYF
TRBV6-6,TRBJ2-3,CASSYGTGSGDTQYF
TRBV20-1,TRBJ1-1,CSWTPDTEAFF
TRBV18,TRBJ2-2,CASSPTATGELFF
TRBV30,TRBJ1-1,CAWSLSNTEAFF
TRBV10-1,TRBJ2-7,CASSESRGRGPDEQYF
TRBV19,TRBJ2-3,CASSIEGALVDTQYF
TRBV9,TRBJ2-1,CASSPTPSVSYNEQFF
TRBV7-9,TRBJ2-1,CASSLATYNEQFF
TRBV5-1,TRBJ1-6,CASSSEQSSSYNSPLHF
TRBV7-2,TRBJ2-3,CASSFLGTSGRDTQYF
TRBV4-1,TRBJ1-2,CASSQDTPIYGYTF
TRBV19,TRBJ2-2,CASSIQPEYLTGELFF
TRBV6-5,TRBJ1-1,CASTGFGSQGPEAFF
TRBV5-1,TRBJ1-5,CASSLLAGGSQPQHF
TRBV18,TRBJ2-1,CASSRLVMSSYNEQFF
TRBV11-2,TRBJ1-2,CASSQLEGLLNYGYTF
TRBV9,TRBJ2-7,CASSVAGGISYEQYF
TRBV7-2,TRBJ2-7,CASSSRDSGSSYEQYF
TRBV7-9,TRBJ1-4,CASSLGTANEKLFF
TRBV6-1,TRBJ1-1,CASRPYSEAFF
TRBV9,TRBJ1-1,CASSPHGTVNTEAFF
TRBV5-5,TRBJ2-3,CASSLVLAGGTDTQYF
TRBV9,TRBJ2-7,CASSVGASYEQYF
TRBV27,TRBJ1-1,CASSLPSGKLNTEAFF
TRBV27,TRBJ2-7,CASSPRTGGSYEQYF
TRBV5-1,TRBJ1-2,CASSSVGGDYGYTF
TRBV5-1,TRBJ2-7,CASSFRGTYEQYF
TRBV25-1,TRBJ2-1,CASGAGTSGSGGYNEQFF
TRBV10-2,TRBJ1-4,CASSEGTARGKLFF
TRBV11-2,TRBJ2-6,CASSLDHSSGANVLTF
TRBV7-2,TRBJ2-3,CASSGRMRGGRADTQYF
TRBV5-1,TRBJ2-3,CASSLGTRGSTDTQYF
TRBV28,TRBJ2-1,CASSEERNEQFF
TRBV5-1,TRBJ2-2,CASSFISGGQELFF